This TCR beta chain came from a study of T-cell reconstitution after alpha-beta-depleted transplantation in children. Findings and limits, study-wide: It was reported that alpha-beta T cells came from several hundred expanded graft clones (about two months after transplant).

Trimming at V came to 4 bases and at J to 10 bases, leaving 5 bases not matched to a gene. The germline V gene has CDR1 ENHRY and CDR2 SYGVKD. This CDR3 comprises 13 residues. This clonotype was counted between two and nine times. The antigen is unknown. Unique molecular identifiers were used to barcode this TCRbeta library. One entry per CDR3 protein, called by TCRdb with MiXCR from the PCR reads. Of roughly 570,000 distinct CDR3 sequences in the sample, 27% were seen once. This receptor was obtained from a boy in the first two years of life with Wiskott-Aldrich syndrome, due to receive a stem cell transplant. This sample comprised PBMCs, obtained before TCRalphabeta/CD19-depleted stem cell transplant. This chain uses TRBV10-3 with TRBJ1-4; TRBD1 aligns across 8 bases. The CDR3: CAISVDREGKLFF. CDR3 sequence (DNA): TGTGCCATCAGTGTGGACAGGGAAGGAAAACTGTTTTTT.